The 18 T cell receptor beta chains in this list originate from one sample, sequenced in a study of regulatory T cells in long-lasting Graves disease. Combining iRepertoire HTBI primers with Arm-PCR of CDR3 regions, the authors built TCR beta libraries. TCRdb passed the multiplex PCR reads through MiXCR, listing each CDR3 protein once. The sample contains about 540,000 distinct CDR3 sequences, less than 15% of which appear only once. The time point: newly diagnosed GD, antithyroid drugs for less than 3 months. The TCR library was made from RNA extracted from PBMCs. The same sample was also used in a study of T cells in Graves' hyperthyroidism and ophthalmopathy.

The starting material was peripheral blood mononuclear cells (PBMCs), obtained at new diagnosis, from a patient treated with antithyroid drugs. These TCRs come from a young man with Graves disease.

This clonotype was observed many times. The chain uses TRBV12-3 or TRBV12-4 and TRBJ2-1; TRBD2 matches at 7 bases. V lost 3 bases to trimming and J lost 0 bases; unmatched junction nucleotides: 8. The CDR3 runs 17 residues. CDR3 in amino acids: CASSFFLRTSSYNEQFF. CDR3 bases: TGTGCCAGCAGTTTTTTTCTCCGGACTAGCTCCTACAATGAGCAGTTCTTC.

Ten or more counts support this clonotype. The chain joins TRBV10-3 to TRBJ2-1; possible D gene TRBD2, 5 bases. The CDR3 is 12 residues long. V was pared by 2 bases and J by 9 bases, with 8 bases between. Germline lookup yields CDR1 ENHRY and CDR2 SYGVKD. CDR3 sequence: CAISERGSEQFF. The CDR3, as DNA: TGTGCCATCAGTGAGCGGGGATCTGAGCAGTTCTTC.

This clonotype was counted at least ten times. CDR3 in DNA: TGTGCCAGCAGCTTAGAACGACTAGCCTTCGTCGATGAGCAGTTCTTC. Protein product: CASSLERLAFVDEQFF. The chain joins TRBV7-2 to TRBJ2-1, with 7 nucleotides matching TRBD2. With V trimmed by 1 base and J by 8 bases, 11 bases remained unmatched. Per the germline V gene, CDR1 is SGHTA and CDR2 is FQGNSA. The CDR3 has 16 amino acids. The full variable domain, completed using reference TRBV7-2 and TRBJ2-1, is GAGVSQSPSNKVTEKGKDVELRCDPISGHTALYWYRQSLGQGLEFLIYFQGNSAPDKSGLPSDRFSAERTGGSVSTLTIQRTQQEDSAVYLCASSLERLAFVDEQFFGPGTRLTVL.

The chain employs TRBV5-1 and TRBJ2-7, with 7 bases that match TRBD1. Germline CDR1 is SGHRS and CDR2 is YFSETQ. Trimming at V came to 3 bases and at J to 2 bases, leaving 5 bases not matched to a gene. CDR3 length: 14 residues. The CDR3 DNA is TGCGCCAGCAGCTCCACCGGACAGGCCTACGAGCAGTACTTC. Translation: CASSSTGQAYEQYF.

The sample holds many counts of this clonotype. The chain joins TRBV20-1 to TRBJ2-3; D may be TRBD2 (6 bases). Trimming removed 3 bases from V and 0 bases from J, with 16 bases in between. Germline V gene data show CDR1 as DFQATT and CDR2 as SNEGSKA (reference sequence). The CDR3 is 16 amino acids. Here the CDR3 DNA reads TGCAGTGCTAGTATGAATGCGGGGACCAGCACAGATACGCAGTATTTT. Its translation: CSASMNAGTSTDTQYF.

About this clonotype itself: A much larger clone differs from this one at a single base, so this may be a read error. J is TRBJ2-3 and V is TRBV2, with TRBD2 matching 13 bases. In germline, CDR1 is SNHLY, CDR2 FYNNEI. V dropped 4 bases and J dropped 4; count of bases not matched to a gene: 5. The CDR3 is 16 residues long. CDR3 loop: CASSGGLAGNADTQYF. In DNA form, the CDR3 reads TGTGCCAGCAGTGGGGGACTAGCGGGAAATGCAGATACGCAGTATTTT.

This clonotype was observed a single time. This may stem from a read error, because a much larger clone lies one nucleotide away. The J gene is TRBJ2-1, the V gene TRBV5-1, with D maybe TRBD1 (6 bases). This CDR3 region has 17 residues. Per the germline V gene, CDR1 is SGHRS and CDR2 is YFSETQ. The CDR3 DNA follows: TGCGCCAGCAGCCGGGCCGCGGGCGGACAGCTCTACAATGACCAGTTCTTC. Translation gives CASSRAAGGQLYNDQFF.

This chain links TRBV18 with TRBJ1-1; TRBD1 matches 8 bases. Germline CDR1 KGHSH, CDR2 LQKENI. The CDR3 length is 14 residues. Trimming took 3 bases from V and 9 from J; bases not matched to a gene: 9. The DNA for the CDR3 is TGTGCCAGCTCACCCCAGGGGGCGAGGTCTAAAGCTTTCTTT. This translates into CASSPQGARSKAFF.

The chain joins TRBV18 to TRBJ2-2; possible D gene TRBD2, 6 bases. Germline CDR1 and CDR2: KGHSH and LQKENI. This CDR3 has 15 amino acids. Trimming stripped 7 bases from V and 3 bases from J, with 15 bases between. The CDR3 coding sequence is TGTGCCAGCTGTGAGCGGGCGTTTGACACCGGGGAGCTGTTTTTT. Its translation is CASCERAFDTGELFF.

Many counts were recorded for this clonotype. The chain couples TRBV12-3 or TRBV12-4 to TRBJ1-5, with D tentatively TRBD1 (6 bases). The V and J ends lost 5 bases and 7 bases respectively, with 15 bases between them. The length of the CDR3 is 14 residues. CDR3 loop: CASSLRGGEQPQHF. The DNA for the CDR3 is TGTGCCAGCAGTCTAAGAGGGGGAGAACAGCCCCAGCATTTT.

The table lists this clonotype with a few counts. V is TRBV24-1 and J is TRBJ2-1; D is perhaps TRBD2 (6 bases). Per germline, CDR1 KGHDR and CDR2 SFDVKD. The CDR3 covers 15 residues. Between the trimmed V and J ends, which lost 3 bases and 8 bases, there was a span of 16 bases. The CDR3 nucleotides are TGTGCCACCAGTGATCCCGGGACCGGAGGGCATGAGCAGTTCTTC. Residues: CATSDPGTGGHEQFF.

This clonotype was seen ten or more times. Compared with germline, one end of the junction differs, possibly owing to a read error. CDR3 region: CASSLNTGELFF. Here the CDR3 DNA reads TGTGCCAGCAGTTTAAACACCGGGGAGCTGTTTTTT. This chain links TRBV5-1 with TRBJ2-2; D gene unclear. CDR1 is SGHRS and CDR2 is YFSETQ in the germline V gene. CDR3 length: 12 residues.

This clonotype has at least ten counts. The CDR3 spells CASSPTGRSSETQYF. CDR3 nucleotides: TGTGCCAGCAGTCCCACGGGGCGCTCTTCGGAGACCCAGTACTTC. This chain connects TRBV12-3 or TRBV12-4 to TRBJ2-5; D is possibly TRBD1 or TRBD2 (5 bases each). Trimming cost V 5 bases and J 5 bases, with 18 bases left between them. The CDR3 is 15 amino acids.

This clonotype was detected only once. The chain is built from TRBV18 and TRBJ1-6; D is possibly TRBD1 (6 bases). The V and J ends lost 3 bases and 0 bases respectively, with 9 bases between them. Germline CDR1 and CDR2: KGHSH and LQKENI. This CDR3 comprises 16 residues. The CDR3 spells CASSPTDSSYNSPLHF. For the CDR3, the DNA is TGTGCCAGCTCACCGACGGACAGCTCCTATAATTCACCCCTCCACTTT. Full variable domain (rest looked up from reference TRBV18 and TRBJ1-6): NAGVMQNPRHLVRRRGQEARLRCSPMKGHSHVYWYRQLPEEGLKFMVYLQKENIIDESGMPKERFSAEFPKEGPSILRIQQVVRGDSAAYFCASSPTDSSYNSPLHFGNGTRLTVT.

This clonotype occurred many times. This rearrangement joins TRBV29-1 to TRBJ2-7, with 8 bases lining up with TRBD2. Germline V gives CDR1 SQVTM, CDR2 ANQGSEA. V gave up 1 base and J gave up 7 bases; unmatched junction bases: 9. CDR3 length equals 14 residues. The DNA of the CDR3 is TGCAGCGTTGAAGTAACGGGAGGGCCAGGGGAGCAGTACTTC. It yields the protein CSVEVTGGPGEQYF.

The rearrangement joins TRBV27 to TRBJ2-3, with TRBD2 identical over 9 bases. The CDR3 contains 17 residues. V was pared by 10 bases and J by 0 bases, with 14 bases of the junction left unmatched. Germline values: CDR1 MNHEY, CDR2 SMNVEV (reference sequence). CDR3 residues: CATRSTRLAGSTDTQYF. DNA of the CDR3: TGTGCCACCCGCAGTACCAGGCTAGCGGGGAGCACAGATACGCAGTATTTT.

This rearrangement joins TRBV4-1 to TRBJ1-1, with 8 bases matching TRBD1. The junction had 11 bases not matched to a gene; V was cut back by 4 bases and J by 1 base. Germline CDR1 and CDR2: MGHRA and YSYEKL. The CDR3 totals 17 residues. CDR3 amino acids: CASSPFPGQASNTEAFF. The CDR3, as DNA: TGCGCCAGCAGCCCGTTCCCGGGACAGGCCTCGAACACTGAAGCTTTCTTT.

This clonotype was observed at least ten times. The chain is built from TRBV27 and TRBJ2-5, with TRBD1 identical over 7 bases. After removal of 3 bases from V and 5 bases from J, the junction contained 12 bases not matched to a gene. Germline CDR1 is MNHEY and CDR2 is SMNVEV (reference sequence). CDR3 length: 16 residues. In nucleotides, the CDR3 is TGTGCCAGCAGTTTTTTAGGCGACAGGGTTGGGGAGACCCAGTACTTC. Protein product: CASSFLGDRVGETQYF.